This record concerns one TCR delta chain sequence. Which antigen it targets is not known. The likely explanation is a read error, given a far larger clone one base away. In the same sample, other DNA sequences code for this CDR3. The source of the sample is a study of DNA immune sequencing with unique molecular identifiers (dated by TCRdb to the early 2020s). Context from the whole study: gammadelta T cells were enriched from buffy coats using immunomagnetic cell separation, and their genomic DNA was sequenced. gammadelta T cells were enriched from PBMC of some ten healthy individuals by fluorescence-activated cell sorting. To compare enriched with non-enriched material, about 100 ng of enriched gammadelta T-cell DNA and 0.75 to 1 ug of non-enriched PBMC DNA were sequenced. The study developed and validated an ultrasensitive DNA-based TRD repertoire sequencing method using PCR-introduced unique molecular identifiers. The method was validated on synthetic reference molecules and on blood samples from healthy individuals. Healthy individuals were used as donors, and sorted peripheral blood gammadelta T cells were profiled from around ten of these donors. The study at large found these results: TRD repertoire diversity differed among healthy donors, and several donors were highly oligoclonal, with the top 5 clonotypes making up more than half of productive molecules. TRDV2 paired with TRDJ1 was the most common TRD rearrangement among clonotypes in healthy donors. The primer-based approach is unable to detect novel TRD sequences that the primers do not target.

The CDR3 holds 17 amino acids from the cysteine to the phenylalanine. Of the read, only the CDR3 DNA is kept; its 51 bases are in frame from base 1. Trimming leaves V shorter by 1 base and J shorter by 4 bases, with the junction holding 13 bases beyond the gene matches. CDR1 and CDR2 are read off the germline V gene as GEAIGNYY and EKD. The library was prepared using multiplex PCR. Genomic DNA was amplified with a 32-plex assay using primers for all 8 TRDV and 4 TRDJ genes covering the CDR3. During roughly 3 cycles of barcoding PCR, a 12-nucleotide UMI was attached, and a second PCR using Illumina adapter primers followed. AMPure XP beads were used to purify the libraries, whose quality was checked on a Fragment Analyzer using the HS NGS Fragment kit. Sequencing used an Illumina MiniSeq mid-output kit with roughly 22% PhiX and 150 cycles of paired-end reads. Turning to the authors' computational methods: Reads were processed with MIGEC version 1.2.9 to group reads by UMI and build error-corrected consensus sequences. Modified VDJtools version 1.2.1 scripts and the tcR R package were used for post-processing. TCRdb reanalyzed the public reads with the CATT caller, and identical DNA sequences were merged afterwards. TCRdb, not the original authors, processed these V and J calls. The sample table contains 4,500 to 6,000 delta-chain clones; only one count was recorded for 10% to 15% of them. In total, the top ten clones hold around 53% of the sample.

The specimen was gamma-delta T cells enriched from blood buffy coat, or unenriched PBMCs (not recorded which). This receptor chain uses TRDV2 and TRDJ1, with 8 bases aligning to TRDD2. The receptor was isolated from a human donor in good health. The CDR3 here reads CACDTIASYAGLDKLIF. The nucleotide sequence is TGTGCCTGTGACACAATAGCTTCCTACGCAGGTCTCGATAAACTCATCTTT.